This TCR beta chain was sequenced in a study of patients and donors after allogeneic stem cell transplantation. The CDR3 is 12 residues long. The germline gives CDR1 SEHNR, CDR2 FQNEAQ (reference sequence). The germline V and J ends were trimmed by 5 bases and 4 bases, with 9 bases remaining between them. TCRdb called the RT-PCR reads again in MiXCR, with one record for every CDR3 protein. The profile covers 190,000 or so distinct CDR3 sequences, with about 38% appearing a single time and around 10% taken by the ten largest. The TCR comes from a human donor who was either an allogeneic HSCT recipient or a stem cell or donor lymphocyte infusion donor (not recorded which). It is not recorded whose cells these are; they may come from a transplant donor. The sample comprised blood, either unsorted or a sorted T cell fraction (not recorded which). The chain recombines TRBV7-9 with TRBJ2-7; D uncertain. The CDR3 protein is CASSVGVYEQYF. CDR3 DNA sequence: TGTGCCAGCAGCGTGGGCGTTTACGAGCAGTACTTC.